A selection of T cell receptor beta chains follows, all from one sample in a study of T cell repertoires in cytomegalovirus infection. MiXCR was run by TCRdb on the reads, yielding one entry per CDR3 protein. The data show 270,000 or so distinct CDR3 sequences, more than 15% seen once. The sequencing sample was made of CD8+ T cells from PBMCs. Every receptor here comes from a human donor in good health (CMV status not recorded). Some clones in this sample may be carry-over from other donors' samples. CDR3s include the opening cysteine and the closing phenylalanine or tryptophan. The D gene is left open where the match is weak. For some rows the clone size is stated as once, few or many, or as a class when expanded; others skip it.

abundance,j_gene,d_gene,v_gene,CDR3nt,CDR3aa
many,TRBJ2-1,-,TRBV28,TGTGCCAGCAGTTTAACTAGCTTGAATGAGCAGTTCTTC,CASSLTSLNEQFF
many,TRBJ2-7,-,TRBV7-2,TGTGCCAGCAGCTTAGCATTGGTCGACAGGACCTACGAGCAGTACTTC,CASSLALVDRTYEQYF
few,TRBJ2-7,-,TRBV7-2,TGTGCCAGCAGCTCGGACAGAAGTGGGTCCTACGAGCAGTACTTC,CASSSDRSGSYEQYF
-,TRBJ2-2,TRBD2,TRBV2,TGTGCCAGCAGTGCAGCAGCGGGGGGCCGCACCGGGGAGCTGTTTTTT,CASSAAAGGRTGELFF
many,TRBJ2-2,-,TRBV6-5,TGTGCCAGCAGTTACCTGGACGCCTTGAACACCGGGGAGCTGTTTTTT,CASSYLDALNTGELFF
-,TRBJ2-7,-,TRBV7-9,TGTGCCAGCAGCTTAGAAGTACAGGGTTCCTACGAGCAGTACTTC,CASSLEVQGSYEQYF
-,TRBJ2-7,TRBD1,TRBV29-1,TGCAGCGTCAGGACAGGGGACTCCTACGAGCAGTACTTC,CSVRTGDSYEQYF
few,TRBJ1-5,TRBD1,TRBV6-6,TGTGCCAGCAGTTACTTGGGACAGGGGGCTATAAGAGGAAAAGATCAGCCCCAGCATTTT,CASSYLGQGAIRGKDQPQHF
-,TRBJ1-2,-,TRBV6-2/TRBV6-3,TGTGCCAGCAGCCTTGACAGACAGTATGGCTACACCTTC,CASSLDRQYGYTF
many,TRBJ1-1,-,TRBV12-3/TRBV12-4,TGTGCCAGCACCGACCGGGACGTTGAAGCTTTCTTT,CASTDRDVEAFF
-,TRBJ2-7,-,TRBV6-2/TRBV6-3,TGTGCCAGCAGTTACGCGGGGAGTACCTACGAGCAGTACTTC,CASSYAGSTYEQYF
many,TRBJ2-3,TRBD1,TRBV7-8,TGTGCCAGCAGCCTCCAGGACAGGGACCGCACAGATACGCAGTATTTT,CASSLQDRDRTDTQYF
many,TRBJ1-3,-,TRBV27,TGTGCCAGCTTCTCTGGAAACACCATATATTTT,CASFSGNTIYF
-,TRBJ1-1,-,TRBV12-3/TRBV12-4,TGTGCCAGCAGTAAGACCTACTTTGAAGCTTTCTTT,CASSKTYFEAFF
few,TRBJ2-1,TRBD2,TRBV7-9,TGTGCCAGCAGCCCACAGTTCGTTACTAGCGGGGACAATGAGCAGTTCTTC,CASSPQFVTSGDNEQFF
many,TRBJ2-1,-,TRBV28,TGTGCCAGCAGTTTATGGGGGACTTTGACCTACAATGAGCAGTTCTTC,CASSLWGTLTYNEQFF
-,TRBJ2-4,-,TRBV20-1,TGCAGTGCAAAATGGTTAGCCAAAAACATTCAGTACTTC,CSAKWLAKNIQYF
few,TRBJ2-2,TRBD2,TRBV7-9,TGTGCCAGCAGCCCCCGCCCGGGACTAGCGGGGGGGCCCGGCACCGGGGAGCTGTTTTTT,CASSPRPGLAGGPGTGELFF
many,TRBJ1-4,-,TRBV5-6,TGTGCCAGCAGCGTACAGAATGAAAAACTGTTTTTT,CASSVQNEKLFF
-,TRBJ2-2,TRBD1,TRBV5-1,TGCGCCAGCAGCTTGGCCTCGACAGGGTCGAACACCGGGGAGCTGTTTTTT,CASSLASTGSNTGELFF
-,TRBJ1-5,TRBD1,TRBV27,TGTGCCAGCAGTTTATCGGGGACAGGGGCGCGGAATCAGCCCCAGCATTTT,CASSLSGTGARNQPQHF
many,TRBJ2-2,TRBD2,TRBV10-3,TGTGCCATCAGTGACCCCCACGGACTAGCGGGGGGTCAGGTGAACACCGGGGAGCTGTTTTTT,CAISDPHGLAGGQVNTGELFF
many,TRBJ2-1,TRBD1,TRBV6-2/TRBV6-3,TGTGCCAGCAGTTACCGGAACCACAGGGGTCTTAGAACCCACCCTTACAATGAGCAGTTCTTC,CASSYRNHRGLRTHPYNEQFF
few,TRBJ2-7,TRBD1,TRBV20-1,TGCAGTGCTGACAGGGTGGGTTCCTACGAGCAGTACTTC,CSADRVGSYEQYF
-,TRBJ2-2,-,TRBV2,TGTGCCAGCAGTGAGGCCCCAGCGAACACCGGGGAGCTGTTTTTT,CASSEAPANTGELFF
many,TRBJ1-5,-,TRBV7-6,TGTGCCAGCAGCTTAGCGGCGGGGGATCAGCCCCAGCATTTT,CASSLAAGDQPQHF
few,TRBJ1-6,-,TRBV6-5,TGTGCCAGCAGTTATTTGCCCTTACCTGTCTATAATTCACCCCTCCACTTT,CASSYLPLPVYNSPLHF
many,TRBJ2-3,TRBD1,TRBV7-2,TGTGCCAGCAGCGACAGGGACATGAGCACAGATACGCAGTATTTT,CASSDRDMSTDTQYF
many,TRBJ1-1,-,TRBV7-2,TGTGCCAGCAGCTTAGACCACGGTATAAACACTGAAGCTTTCTTT,CASSLDHGINTEAFF
few,TRBJ2-1,-,TRBV12-3/TRBV12-4,TGTGCCAGCAGTTTGTATGAGCAGTTCTTC,CASSLYEQFF
many,TRBJ2-5,-,TRBV7-6,TGTGCCAGCAGACCTGCCCAGGGGTACCAAGAGACCCAGTACTTC,CASRPAQGYQETQYF
many,TRBJ2-5,-,TRBV7-2,TGTGCCAGCAGCCGTAGGGGCGCCAACCAAGAGACCCAGTACTTC,CASSRRGANQETQYF
-,TRBJ2-2,-,TRBV7-6,TGTGCCAGCAGCTTAAAGGAAGTAGTGAACACCGGGGAGCTGTTTTTT,CASSLKEVVNTGELFF
many,TRBJ2-1,-,TRBV27,TGTGCCAGCAGTTGGCAGGGGAAGAGGTACAATGAGCAGTTCTTC,CASSWQGKRYNEQFF
many,TRBJ2-1,TRBD2,TRBV6-5,TGTGCCAGCAGTTACTCGACTAGCGGCTCCTACAATGAGCAGTTCTTC,CASSYSTSGSYNEQFF
many,TRBJ1-1,-,TRBV7-2,TGTGCCACCAGGCCCGAAGGGTCCACTGAAGCTTTCTTT,CATRPEGSTEAFF
few,TRBJ2-3,TRBD1,TRBV19,TGTGCCAGTAGTGTCACAGGGGTGACAGATACGCAGTATTTT,CASSVTGVTDTQYF
many,TRBJ2-3,TRBD1,TRBV12-3/TRBV12-4,TGTGCCAGCAGTTCCCTGGGACAGGCCCGCACAGATACGCAGTATTTT,CASSSLGQARTDTQYF
-,TRBJ1-5,-,TRBV27,TGTGCCAGCAGTTATGGTGGGAATAAGCCCCAGCATTTT,CASSYGGNKPQHF
many,TRBJ2-2,-,TRBV29-1,TGCAGCGTTCCTAAAAACACCGGGGAGCTGTTTTTT,CSVPKNTGELFF
-,TRBJ2-7,TRBD1,TRBV5-4,TGTGCCAGCAGCTTGGTAGGACAGGGTCGGGAGCAGTACTTC,CASSLVGQGREQYF
-,TRBJ2-5,-,TRBV28,TGTGCCAGCGAGCCTCGGGGCTGGGGAGAGACCCAGTACTTC,CASEPRGWGETQYF
few,TRBJ2-4,-,TRBV2,TGTGCCAGCATCGAGGCGACAGGAAACATTCAGTACTTC,CASIEATGNIQYF
few,TRBJ1-1,-,TRBV10-3,TGTGCCATCAGTGAAGCCATCAAGACTGAAGCTTTCTTT,CAISEAIKTEAFF
few,TRBJ1-3,-,TRBV7-9,TGTGCCAGCAGCTTAGGACCTGGAAACACCATATATTTT,CASSLGPGNTIYF
few,TRBJ2-7,TRBD1,TRBV2,TGTGCCAGCAGTCGAGACAGGGGGCGCGGAGAGCAGTACTTC,CASSRDRGRGEQYF
few,TRBJ2-5,TRBD1,TRBV27,TGTGCCAGCAGTCACAGGGGTAGGGAAGAGACCCAGTACTTC,CASSHRGREETQYF
-,TRBJ2-2,TRBD1,TRBV2,TGTGCCAGCAGTGACGGGACAGGGGTCACCGGGGAGCTGTTTTTT,CASSDGTGVTGELFF
many,TRBJ1-2,-,TRBV7-8,TGTGCCAGCCATGGGGGGGAAGGAGCTAACTATGGCTACACCTTC,CASHGGEGANYGYTF
-,TRBJ2-7,TRBD1,TRBV5-4,TGTGCCAGCAGCTACCTGGGACAGGGGGCCGGCGAGCAGTACTTC,CASSYLGQGAGEQYF
few,TRBJ1-4,-,TRBV28,TGTGCCAGCAGTTTTAGACTGCGGCCCAGGGGTAACTCGGGTGAAAAACTGTTTTTT,CASSFRLRPRGNSGEKLFF
many,TRBJ1-1,-,TRBV12-3/TRBV12-4,TGTGCCAGCAGCCGGCGGGACACTGAAGCTTTCTTT,CASSRRDTEAFF
many,TRBJ2-1,TRBD2,TRBV7-8,TGTGCCAGCAGCACAGGGACTAGCGGGGCTAATGAGCAGTTCTTC,CASSTGTSGANEQFF
many,TRBJ2-7,-,TRBV20-1,TGCAGTGCTAGAGCTCCCGGGCCCAACTACGAGCAGTACTTC,CSARAPGPNYEQYF
-,TRBJ2-1,TRBD2,TRBV24-1,TGTACCACCAGTGATTCTCTAGCGGGGAAGTACAATGAGCAGTTCTTC,CTTSDSLAGKYNEQFF
-,TRBJ1-1,-,TRBV10-3,TGTGCCATCAGTGAGTCGGGGGGCCCGAACACTGAAGCTTTCTTT,CAISESGGPNTEAFF
many,TRBJ2-5,TRBD2,TRBV7-8,TGTGCCAGCAGCTTAGGAGAGGGTAGCGGGGGGCAAGAGACCCAGTACTTC,CASSLGEGSGGQETQYF
few,TRBJ2-1,-,TRBV10-3,TGTGCCATCAGTTTGAGGGGGAATGAGCAGTTCTTC,CAISLRGNEQFF
many,TRBJ1-6,-,TRBV19,TGTGCCAGTAGTATCGGTCAGCTCAATTCACCCCTCCACTTT,CASSIGQLNSPLHF
few,TRBJ2-1,-,TRBV27,TGTGCCAGCAGTTGGCGACCGGACAATGAGCAGTTCTTC,CASSWRPDNEQFF